One sample yielded the 23 T cell receptor beta chains listed below, sequenced in a study of cytomegalovirus exposure and HLA in healthy donors. The table came from immunoSEQ multiplex PCR; TCRdb's copy has only in-frame clones and leaves some out. The repertoire consists of roughly 64,000 clones, with 95% occurring once and the leading ten covering less than 7%. The specimen was PBMCs. The origin of the receptors is a woman aged 18 to 35 in good health and CMV-seropositive.

The J gene is TRBJ1-1, the V gene TRBV5-1, with D possibly matching TRBD1 (6 bases). V shed 4 bases and J shed 1 base, with 11 bases lying between them. Per the germline V gene, CDR1 is SGHRS and CDR2 is YFSETQ. CDR3 length: 14 residues. The CDR3 nucleotides read TGCGCCAGCAGCCTGGGACAAACGAACACTGAAGCTTTCTTT. Its translation: CASSLGQTNTEAFF.

This chain links TRBV19 with TRBJ2-1, with 11 bases aligning to TRBD2. The CDR3 loop spans 16 amino acids. Germline V gene lookup returns CDR1 LNHDA and CDR2 SQIVND (reference sequence). J lost 4 bases, V lost 7 bases, and 9 bases had no gene match. CDR3 region: CASKQTGTSGYNEQFF. In DNA, the CDR3 is TGTGCCAGTAAGCAGACCGGGACTAGCGGTTACAATGAGCAGTTCTTC. The variable domain in full, completed from reference TRBV19 and TRBJ2-1, reads DGGITQSPKYLFRKEGQNVTLSCEQNLNHDAMYWYRQDPGQGLRLIYYSQIVNDFQKGDIAEGYSVSREKKESFPLTVTSAQKNPTAFYLCASKQTGTSGYNEQFFGPGTRLTVL.

CDR3 sequence: CASRTSGATDTQYF. The CDR3 DNA is TGTGCCAGCAGAACTAGCGGGGCCACAGATACGCAGTATTTT. The chain links TRBV4-2 to TRBJ2-3; 10 bases agree with TRBD2. Germline values: CDR1 LGHNA, CDR2 YNFKEQ. With 6 bases clipped from V and 2 bases from J, the junction kept 2 bases outside the gene matches. The CDR3 contains 14 residues.

V usage is TRBV4-2 and J usage is TRBJ1-2, with 8 nucleotides matching TRBD1. CDR1 and CDR2 from the germline V gene are LGHNA and YNFKEQ. The trim removed 4 bases at V and 6 bases at J, leaving 7 bases unmatched. This CDR3 is built from 14 residues. The CDR3 DNA follows: TGTGCCAGCAGCCCCAGGACAGGGAGAGATGGCTACACCTTC. Its protein is CASSPRTGRDGYTF.

The chain couples TRBV5-1 to TRBJ1-2; 8 bases line up with TRBD1. Unmatched junction bases numbered 13, after V lost 0 bases and J lost 3 bases. Germline V lookup: CDR1 SGHRS, CDR2 YFSETQ. This CDR3 comprises 18 residues. The CDR3 bases are TGCGCCAGCAGCTTGGGGGATCCTCGGGACAGGAGGGACTATGGCTACACCTTC. Translation gives CASSLGDPRDRRDYGYTF.

The count of this clone is one. CDR3 amino acids: CASSLSFTDTQYF. CDR3 DNA: TGTGCCAGCAGCTTGTCCTTCACAGATACGCAGTATTTT. V usage is TRBV6-1 and J usage is TRBJ2-3, with D hard to call. V lost 6 bases, J lost 2 bases, and 9 bases lay in between. The CDR3 spans 13 residues. Per germline, CDR1 MNHNS and CDR2 SASEGT.

This rearrangement joins TRBV11-2 to TRBJ2-5; 10 bases align to TRBD2. The germline gives CDR1 SGHAT, CDR2 FQNNGV. CDR3 length equals 15 residues. Germline trimming cut 2 bases from V and 6 bases from J; bases unmatched to any gene: 6. The CDR3 region is CASSLTLAGEKTQYF. CDR3 sequence (DNA): TGTGCCAGCAGCTTAACGCTAGCGGGAGAAAAGACCCAGTACTTC. The whole variable domain, remainder taken from reference TRBV11-2 and TRBJ2-5, is EAGVAQSPRYKIIEKRQSVAFWCNPISGHATLYWYQQILGQGPKLLIQFQNNGVVDDSQLPKDRFSAERLKGVDSTLKIQPAKLEDSAVYLCASSLTLAGEKTQYFGPGTRLLVL.

The chain joins TRBV5-4 to TRBJ2-2; D is possibly TRBD2 (5 bases). The germline V gene encodes CDR1 SGHNT and CDR2 YYREEE (reference sequence). The germline V and J ends were trimmed by 0 bases and 7 bases, with 13 bases remaining between them. The CDR3 has 15 residues. CDR3 sequence reads: CASSLDPGFNGELFF. CDR3 DNA: TGTGCCAGCAGCTTGGACCCGGGGTTTAACGGGGAGCTGTTTTTT. Drawing the rest from reference TRBV5-4 and TRBJ2-2, the complete variable domain is ETGVTQSPTHLIKTRGQQVTLRCSSQSGHNTVSWYQQALGQGPQFIFQYYREEENGRGNFPPRFSGLQFPNYSSELNVNALELDDSALYLCASSLDPGFNGELFFGEGSRLTVL.

The chain recombines TRBV5-5 with TRBJ1-1, with D hard to call. Germline V lookup: CDR1 SGHKS, CDR2 YYEKEE (reference sequence). CDR3 size: 12 residues. V lost 1 base and J lost 4, with 5 bases in between. CDR3 amino acids: CASSLRGTEAFF. The CDR3 region has the DNA TGTGCCAGCAGCTTGCGGGGCACTGAAGCTTTCTTT.

V is TRBV19 and J is TRBJ2-3, with a weak D call TRBD1 (6 bases). V was cut by 5 bases and J by 10 bases, with 16 bases left in between. This CDR3 comprises 13 residues. CDR1 is LNHDA and CDR2 is SQIVND in the germline V gene (reference sequence). This chain's CDR3 is CASSVGTPEAQYF. The CDR3 DNA reads as TGTGCCAGTAGTGTCGGGACACCCGAGGCGCAGTATTTT.

The rearrangement links TRBV28 to TRBJ2-5; maybe TRBD2 (7 bases). The germline V and J ends were trimmed by 2 bases and 5 bases, with 12 bases remaining between them. Germline lookup yields CDR1 MDHEN and CDR2 SYDVKM. The CDR3 runs 14 residues. CDR3 nucleotide sequence: TGTGCCAGCAGTTTACAAGGGGGGGCGGAGACCCAGTACTTC. It translates to CASSLQGGAETQYF.

This clone is a singleton in its sample. This chain joins TRBV7-9 and TRBJ1-1; maybe TRBD1 (5 bases). There are 17 residues in the CDR3. Deletions cut 0 bases from V and 6 bases from J, with 20 bases between. Germline V gene lookup returns CDR1 SEHNR and CDR2 FQNEAQ (reference sequence). This chain's CDR3 is CASSLAGRRGRVAEAFF. The CDR3 bases are TGTGCCAGCAGCTTAGCCGGCAGGAGGGGTAGGGTGGCTGAAGCTTTCTTT.

This clone was observed a single time. The chain couples TRBV9 to TRBJ2-7; D perhaps matches TRBD2 (5 bases). Trimming removed 2 bases from V and 7 bases from J, with 19 bases in between. Germline CDR1 and CDR2: SGDLS and YYNGEE. This CDR3 region has 15 residues. The CDR3 DNA is TGTGCCAGCAGCGTCACCTCGGTAGGACTGGGGGAGCAGTACTTC. It encodes CASSVTSVGLGEQYF.

The V and J genes are TRBV7-9 and TRBJ2-2; 14 bases align to TRBD2. Trimming took 4 bases from V and 5 from J; bases not matched to a gene: 9. This CDR3 has 18 amino acids. Germline V gene data show CDR1 as SEHNR and CDR2 as FQNEAQ (reference sequence). The CDR3 protein is CASSSPTSGRVGTGELFF. CDR3 bases: TGTGCCAGCAGCTCCCCGACTAGCGGGAGGGTCGGAACCGGGGAGCTGTTTTTT.

The chain has TRBV27 and TRBJ1-1; D is perhaps TRBD1 (6 bases). Trimming pared 2 bases from V and 0 bases from J, leaving 16 bases between. CDR1 and CDR2 from the germline V gene are MNHEY and SMNVEV (reference sequence). The CDR3 length is 17 residues. The CDR3, as DNA: TGTGCCAGCAGTTTAGCAAGTTTAGGGGGACTGAACACTGAAGCTTTCTTT. Translating it yields CASSLASLGGLNTEAFF.

The rearrangement links TRBV28 to TRBJ1-5; D is unresolved. Germline V gene sequence: CDR1 MDHEN, CDR2 SYDVKM. The V gene lost 2 bases and the J gene lost 6 bases, with 17 bases spanning the gap. The CDR3 is 16 amino acids. The CDR3 reads CASSLSLARRGQPQHF. DNA of the CDR3: TGTGCCAGCAGTTTAAGTTTGGCCAGGCGGGGTCAGCCCCAGCATTTT.

The CDR3 region has the DNA TGTGCCACCAGCAGTCAGCGCCCGGGAGCTTACAATGAGCAGTTCTTC. Translating it yields CATSSQRPGAYNEQFF. The chain carries TRBV15 and TRBJ2-1, with D possibly TRBD2 on 6 matching bases. Germline V gene data show CDR1 as LNHNV and CDR2 as YYDKDF (reference sequence). The CDR3 is 16 residues long. Trimming took 3 bases from V and 4 from J, leaving 16 bases between them.

The chain has TRBV28 and TRBJ2-2; 8 positions agree with TRBD2. V lost 4 bases and J lost 1; bases outside the gene matches: 14. CDR1 and CDR2 (germline): MDHEN, SYDVKM. This CDR3 is built from 19 residues. The CDR3 DNA reads TGTGCCAGCAGTTCTCCCCTGAAAGCGGGGGTTATGAACACCGGGGAGCTGTTTTTT. Encoded protein: CASSSPLKAGVMNTGELFF.

The chain recombines TRBV5-4 with TRBJ1-2, with D possibly TRBD1 on 5 matching bases. Deletions cut 4 bases from V and 5 bases from J, with 15 bases between. The CDR3 totals 14 residues. Germline loops: CDR1 SGHNT, CDR2 YYREEE (reference sequence). CDR3 in amino acids: CASSPEVGGYGYTF. As DNA, the CDR3 is TGTGCCAGCAGCCCCGAGGTGGGGGGGTATGGCTACACCTTC.

The rearrangement uses TRBV7-6 and TRBJ2-3; no clear D. Germline V CDR1 and CDR2: SGHVS, FNYEAQ. The V gene lost 4 bases and the J gene lost 4 bases, with 6 bases spanning the gap. The CDR3 contains 12 residues. CDR3: CASSSRADTQYF. CDR3 in DNA: TGTGCCAGCAGCTCTCGAGCAGATACGCAGTATTTT.

V usage is TRBV9 and J usage is TRBJ1-2; 8 positions agree with TRBD1. In germline, CDR1 is SGDLS, CDR2 YYNGEE. V was pared by 0 bases and J by 6 bases, with 10 bases of the junction left unmatched. The CDR3 extends over 16 amino acids. The CDR3 reads CASSVASGGVGDGYTF. Here the CDR3 DNA reads TGTGCCAGCAGCGTAGCATCAGGGGGCGTTGGAGATGGCTACACCTTC.

The J gene is TRBJ2-5, the V gene TRBV28; D gene unclear. The V gene's germline CDR1 is MDHEN and CDR2 SYDVKM. The CDR3 runs to 13 residues. V lost 6 bases and J 5 bases, leaving 13 bases between the germline ends. The CDR3 nucleotides are TGTGCCAGCAGCGACTCAAGCTTGGAGACCCAGTACTTC. It translates to CASSDSSLETQYF.

The V gene is TRBV7-3, the J gene TRBJ1-1; unclear D gene. Germline V gene lookup returns CDR1 SGHTA and CDR2 FQGTGA. V dropped 5 bases and J dropped 4 bases, with 11 bases sitting between them. This CDR3 region has 13 residues. This CDR3 is CASSDGMGTEAFF. The CDR3 DNA is TGTGCCAGCAGCGACGGGATGGGCACTGAAGCTTTCTTT.